This T cell receptor beta chain stems from a study of regulatory T cells in long-lasting Graves disease. Study results and caveats: Only a small sample size was used, which may have cut accuracy.

This clonotype was seen at least ten times. Antigen specificity is unknown. There are 17 residues in the CDR3. V lost 0 bases and J 4 bases, leaving 18 bases between the germline ends. Germline CDR1 and CDR2: SGHTA and FQGNSA. The time point is: persistent/refractory GD, antithyroid drugs over 5 years with positive TRAb. From PBMCs, RNA was extracted and then used to make the TCR library. Investigators prepared the TCR beta libraries by applying iRepertoire HTBI primers and Arm-PCR of CDR3 regions. From the multiplex PCR reads, TCRdb called clonotypes with MiXCR, one entry per CDR3 protein. This repertoire shows 430,000 or so distinct CDR3 sequences, around a fifth found once; its top ten account for over 11%.

The sequence was collected from a female donor with Graves disease. The genes are TRBV7-2 and TRBJ2-5; D might be TRBD1 (6 bases). The sequencing here drew on peripheral blood mononuclear cells (PBMCs), taken when the disease was refractory, from a patient treated with antithyroid drugs. The CDR3 here is CASSLATGHLTGETQYF. CDR3 DNA: TGTGCCAGCAGCTTAGCAACGGGACACCTCACGGGAGAGACCCAGTACTTC.